Below, 15 T cell receptor beta chains from the same sample are listed, as sequenced in a study of cytomegalovirus exposure and HLA in healthy donors. 60 Vbeta and 13 Jbeta primers were used in PCR. The method was immunoSEQ multiplex PCR; TCRdb's version includes in-frame clones alone and lacks a portion of them. Among fewer than 150,000 clones, about 74% were seen once, and the ten largest hold roughly 4.6%. Material: PBMCs. The source is a woman between 45 and 65 years old in good health and CMV-seronegative.

The CDR3 DNA reads TGTGCCAGCAGCAGTATTTTAGAGCAGTTCTTC. Translated: CASSSILEQFF. The rearrangement uses TRBV28 and TRBJ2-1, with D unresolved. CDR3 length: 11 amino acids. Looked up from germline, CDR1 is MDHEN and CDR2 is SYDVKM. V lost 6 bases, J lost 10 bases, and 10 bases lay in between.

The chain uses TRBV18 and TRBJ1-1, with D perhaps matching TRBD1 (5 bases). V lost 8 bases and J 5 bases, leaving 15 bases between the germline ends. This CDR3 is 13 amino acids long. CDR1 and CDR2 (germline): KGHSH, LQKENI. The CDR3 sequence is CASLTQDGTEAFF. The CDR3 bases are TGTGCCAGCCTAACACAGGACGGAACTGAAGCTTTCTTT.

The rearrangement links TRBV30 to TRBJ1-5; D not resolved. Germline assignment: CDR1 GTSNPN and CDR2 SVGIG (reference sequence). This CDR3 contains 12 residues. Between the trimmed V and J ends, which lost 3 bases and 3 bases, there was a span of 6 bases. The DNA of the CDR3 is TGTGCCTGGAGCCAGTTCAATCAGCCCCAGCATTTT. This sequence encodes CAWSQFNQPQHF.

The chain recombines TRBV5-6 with TRBJ2-7; the D is unclear. CDR1 is SGHDT, CDR2 YYEEEE, per germline. The CDR3 covers 19 residues. Trimming removed 0 bases from V and 0 bases from J, with 22 bases in between. This chain's CDR3 is CASSLDLVISATGSYEQYF. CDR3 nucleotides: TGTGCCAGCAGCTTGGATCTAGTTATTTCCGCGACTGGCTCCTACGAGCAGTACTTC.

This chain links TRBV5-6 with TRBJ1-5; 10 nucleotides align to TRBD1. The V gene's germline CDR1 is SGHDT and CDR2 YYEEEE. V shed 1 base and J 0 bases; nucleotides not matched to a gene: 7. There are 18 residues in the CDR3. CDR3 coding DNA: TGTGCCAGCAGCTTGTGGGACAGGGGCCCCTATAGCAATCAGCCCCAGCATTTT. Translating it yields CASSLWDRGPYSNQPQHF.

This chain joins TRBV5-1 and TRBJ1-2, with D tentatively TRBD1 (5 bases). The CDR3 totals 11 residues. Trimming left V 5 bases short and J 7 bases short, with 9 bases between. Per the germline V gene, CDR1 is SGHRS and CDR2 is YFSETQ. The CDR3, as DNA: TGCGCCAGCAGACAGGAGAGTGGCTACACCTTC. Its translation is CASRQESGYTF. Based on the CDR3 plus reference TRBV5-1 and TRBJ1-2, the full variable domain is KAGVTQTPRYLIKTRGQQVTLSCSPISGHRSVSWYQQTPGQGLQFLFEYFSETQRNKGNFPGRFSGRQFSNSRSEMNVSTLELGDSALYLCASRQESGYTFGSGTRLTVV.

This rearrangement joins TRBV15 to TRBJ1-5; 7 bases line up with TRBD1. This CDR3 spans 15 amino acids. The germline CDR1 and CDR2 sequences are LNHNV and YYDKDF (reference sequence). Trimming at V came to 2 bases and at J to 6 bases, leaving 7 bases not matched to a gene. Here the CDR3 DNA reads TGTGCCACCAGCAGAACTACAGGGGCTGGTCAGCCCCAGCATTTT. This gives the protein CATSRTTGAGQPQHF.

This rearrangement joins TRBV28 to TRBJ2-5; 11 bases line up with TRBD2. This CDR3 has 16 residues. The V gene's germline CDR1 is MDHEN and CDR2 SYDVKM. The V gene end was trimmed by 4 bases and the J gene end by 4 bases; junction bases not matched to a gene: 8. The CDR3 DNA follows: TGTGCCAGCAGTTCTCCTAGCGGGGGGCCCATAGAGACCCAGTACTTC. Translating gives CASSSPSGGPIETQYF.

This chain joins TRBV6-6 and TRBJ2-2, with D possibly matching TRBD2 (5 bases). V shed 5 bases and J shed 1 base, with 14 bases lying between them. From germline, CDR1 is MNHNY and CDR2 SVGAGI (reference sequence). The CDR3 extends over 16 amino acids. CDR3 residues: CASSLSGSGNTGELFF. CDR3 DNA: TGTGCCAGCAGTCTAAGCGGATCAGGGAACACCGGGGAGCTGTTTTTT.

V gene TRBV5-1 combines with J gene TRBJ2-3; D is perhaps TRBD2 (5 bases). This CDR3 has 16 amino acids. Deletions cut 4 bases from V and 1 base from J, with 16 bases between. Per germline, CDR1 SGHRS and CDR2 YFSETQ. The CDR3 sequence: CASSPEDRPGTDTQYF. The CDR3 region has the DNA TGCGCCAGCAGCCCGGAGGACCGGCCTGGCACAGATACGCAGTATTTT.

This clone showed up just a few times. The chain uses TRBV6-5 and TRBJ2-7, with 7 bases matching TRBD2. The CDR3 is 15 residues long. The germline V gene encodes CDR1 MNHEY and CDR2 SVGAGI. The trim removed 5 bases at V and 2 bases at J, leaving 9 bases unmatched. The CDR3 DNA reads as TGTGCCAGCAGTCCCGCGGGGGTTGCTACCTACGAGCAGTACTTC. The encoded protein is CASSPAGVATYEQYF.

This clone occurred a few times. The chain recombines TRBV7-9 with TRBJ2-6; no definite D call. Germline CDR1 SEHNR, CDR2 FQNEAQ (reference sequence). Trimming left V 1 base short and J 0 bases short, with 4 bases between. The CDR3 consists of 15 residues. The CDR3 sequence is CASSLGSSGANVLTF. The CDR3 nucleotides read TGTGCCAGCAGCTTAGGGAGCTCTGGGGCCAACGTCCTGACTTTC.

This chain uses TRBV11-2 with TRBJ2-7; a weak D match, TRBD1 (5 bases). V was pared by 5 bases and J by 7 bases, with 18 bases between. Germline values: CDR1 SGHAT, CDR2 FQNNGV. The CDR3 spans 14 residues. CDR3 in DNA: TGTGCCAGCAGCAAAGGGGTGGCAGGTAGTGAGCAGTACTTC. This codes for CASSKGVAGSEQYF.

The V call is TRBV18, the J call TRBJ1-5, with D possibly being TRBD1 (5 bases). The germline CDR1 and CDR2 sequences are KGHSH and LQKENI. CDR3 size: 14 residues. Trimming removed 2 bases from V and 6 bases from J, with 11 bases in between. The CDR3 loop is CASSPRRDPQPQHF. CDR3 bases: TGTGCCAGCTCACCAAGGCGGGACCCTCAGCCCCAGCATTTT.

This chain connects TRBV27 to TRBJ2-3, with 13 nucleotides matching TRBD2. Germline CDR1 and CDR2: MNHEY and SMNVEV (reference sequence). V gave up 4 bases and J gave up 3 bases; unmatched junction bases: 7. The CDR3 is made up of 17 amino acids. The CDR3 reads CASSSPGLAGSTDTQYF. CDR3 nucleotide sequence: TGTGCCAGCAGTTCCCCGGGACTAGCGGGGAGTACAGATACGCAGTATTTT.